Listed below are T cell receptor beta chains from one sample, sequenced in a study of T cells in Graves' hyperthyroidism and ophthalmopathy. Each CDR3 protein is one row after TCRdb ran MiXCR on the multiplex PCR reads. The sample carries about 560,000 distinct CDR3 sequences, around 45% recorded once. The sample consisted of peripheral blood or thyroid tissue (not recorded which). These receptor sequences come from a woman aged 18-29 years with Graves' hyperthyroidism. Both conserved end residues are part of each CDR3. Fields, in order: J gene, D gene, V gene, clone size, CDR3 protein, CDR3 DNA. D genes are given only for firm matches. Size is omitted from some rows. Given values are once, few, many or a class for expanded clones.

TRBJ1-1	TRBD1	TRBV29-1	many	CSVARGQGMFDEAFF	TGCAGCGTAGCCAGGGGACAGGGGATGTTCGATGAAGCTTTCTTT
TRBJ2-2	TRBD2	TRBV20-1	NA	CSASLPTSGSTGELFF	TGCAGTGCTTCCCTACCGACTAGCGGGAGCACCGGGGAGCTGTTTTTT
TRBJ2-7	NA	TRBV19	few	CASSDRDLRSYEQYF	TGTGCCAGTAGCGACCGGGACCTACGCTCCTACGAGCAGTACTTC
TRBJ1-1	NA	TRBV25-1	NA	CARWQPLITEAFF	TGTGCTAGATGGCAGCCTTTAATCACTGAAGCTTTCTTT
TRBJ2-1	TRBD2	TRBV7-2	NA	CASSVPGTSDEQFF	TGTGCCAGCAGTGTACCCGGGACTAGCGATGAGCAGTTCTTC
TRBJ1-2	NA	TRBV9	NA	CASTPRGDINYGYTF	TGTGCCAGCACTCCCCGGGGGGATATTAACTATGGCTACACCTTC
TRBJ2-5	TRBD2	TRBV10-3	NA	CASSGEREGRGETQYF	TGTGCCAGCAGTGGCGAGCGGGAGGGCCGAGGGGAGACCCAGTACTTC
TRBJ1-1	TRBD1	TRBV2	NA	CAWSRQGRTEAFF	TGTGCCTGGAGCCGACAGGGACGGACTGAAGCTTTCTTT
TRBJ1-1	NA	TRBV14	NA	CASSQDDREAFF	TGTGCCAGCAGCCAGGACGACAGAGAAGCTTTCTTT
TRBJ1-1	TRBD1	TRBV9	NA	CASSPWTGQRGAFF	TGTGCCAGCTCACCGTGGACAGGGCAAAGGGGAGCTTTCTTT
TRBJ2-2	NA	TRBV10-3	NA	CAISEVQGNTGELFF	TGTGCCATCAGTGAAGTTCAGGGGAACACCGGGGAGCTGTTTTTT
TRBJ1-1	NA	TRBV7-8	few	CASSLEWGTEAFF	TGTGCCAGCAGCTTGGAGTGGGGCACTGAAGCTTTCTTT
TRBJ1-2	NA	TRBV20-1	NA	CSAAAARDYGYTF	TGCAGTGCCGCGGCGGCTCGGGACTATGGCTACACCTTC
TRBJ2-7	TRBD1	TRBV7-9	many	CASSLPGTGGDEQYF	TGTGCCAGCAGCCTACCCGGGACAGGGGGAGACGAGCAGTACTTC
TRBJ1-1	NA	TRBV13	NA	CASSLGIPNTEAFF	TGTGCCAGCAGCTTAGGGATTCCCAACACTGAAGCTTTCTTT